This is a list of T cell receptor beta chains from one sample in a study of Ad26.COV2.S vaccination and SARS-CoV-2 variants. Sequencing was performed with immunoSEQ multiplex PCR; in TCRdb, only in-frame clones are kept and a portion is missing. This table holds 430,000 or so clones, about 93% found once. The sequencing here drew on peripheral blood, taken in a trial of Ad26.COV2.S vaccine versus placebo. The receptor set was obtained from a person between 18 and 59 years old who received the Ad26.COV2.S COVID-19 vaccine or a placebo. Both conserved end residues are part of each CDR3.

len,v_gene,j_gene,CDR3aa
14,TRBV4-1,TRBJ1-2,CASSQSTGSSGYTF
12,TRBV5-4,TRBJ2-1,CASSRQAGEQFF
18,TRBV19,TRBJ1-5,CASSIDRGEGSRTQPQHF
15,TRBV15,TRBJ2-5,CATSRDRGRGETQYF
12,TRBV7-9,TRBJ2-1,CASSFRSYEQFF
13,TRBV7-7,TRBJ2-5,CASSPPGPETQYF
13,TRBV12-3/TRBV12-4,TRBJ2-5,CASSFENEETQYF
15,TRBV15,TRBJ2-7,CATSRAGTGRIEQYF
14,TRBV4-1,TRBJ1-2,CASSQDDRAYGYTF
14,TRBV7-9,TRBJ2-5,CASSLMGGQETQYF
17,TRBV28,TRBJ2-7,CASSLLLPGLAEYEQYF
16,TRBV6-1,TRBJ2-7,CASSETGRGVSYEQYF
15,TRBV9,TRBJ1-1,CASSTEGVGGTEAFF
14,TRBV7-8,TRBJ2-7,CASSISGRLYEQYF
15,TRBV5-6,TRBJ2-3,CASSERGLGTDTQYF
17,TRBV7-8,TRBJ2-2,CASSFSLTGANTGELFF
15,TRBV6-2/TRBV6-3,TRBJ1-5,CASSPTGMGNQPQHF
15,TRBV30,TRBJ2-1,CAWSPLANSYNEQFF
23,TRBV10-1,TRBJ1-5,CASSESSSCESRQRFPGHQPQHF
11,TRBV20-1,TRBJ2-7,CSASFRGEQYF